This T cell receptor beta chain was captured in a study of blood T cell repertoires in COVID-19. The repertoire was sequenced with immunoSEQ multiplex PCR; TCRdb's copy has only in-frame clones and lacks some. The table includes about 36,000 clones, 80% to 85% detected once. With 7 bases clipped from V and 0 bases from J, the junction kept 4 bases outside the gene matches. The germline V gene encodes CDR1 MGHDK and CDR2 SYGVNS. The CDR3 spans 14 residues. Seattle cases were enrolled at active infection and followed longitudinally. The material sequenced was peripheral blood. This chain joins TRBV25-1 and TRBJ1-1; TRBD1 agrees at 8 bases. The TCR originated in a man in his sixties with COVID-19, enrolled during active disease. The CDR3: CASTRQGLNTEAFF. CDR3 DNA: TGTGCCAGCACCAGACAGGGGTTGAACACTGAAGCTTTCTTT.